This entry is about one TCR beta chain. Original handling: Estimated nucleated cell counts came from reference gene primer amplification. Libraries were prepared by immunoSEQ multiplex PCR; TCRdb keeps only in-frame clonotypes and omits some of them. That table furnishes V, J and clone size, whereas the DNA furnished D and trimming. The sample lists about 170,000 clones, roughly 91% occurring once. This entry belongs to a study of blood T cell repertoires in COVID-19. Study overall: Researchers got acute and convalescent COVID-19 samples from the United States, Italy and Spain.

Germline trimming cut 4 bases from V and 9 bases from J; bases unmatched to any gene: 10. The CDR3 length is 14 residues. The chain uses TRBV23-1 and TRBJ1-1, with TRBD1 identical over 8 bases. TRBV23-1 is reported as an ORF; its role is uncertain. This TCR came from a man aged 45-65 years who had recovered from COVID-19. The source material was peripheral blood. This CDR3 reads CASSRGTGGEKAFF. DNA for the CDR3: TGCGCCAGCAGTCGCGGAACAGGGGGGGAGAAAGCTTTCTTT.